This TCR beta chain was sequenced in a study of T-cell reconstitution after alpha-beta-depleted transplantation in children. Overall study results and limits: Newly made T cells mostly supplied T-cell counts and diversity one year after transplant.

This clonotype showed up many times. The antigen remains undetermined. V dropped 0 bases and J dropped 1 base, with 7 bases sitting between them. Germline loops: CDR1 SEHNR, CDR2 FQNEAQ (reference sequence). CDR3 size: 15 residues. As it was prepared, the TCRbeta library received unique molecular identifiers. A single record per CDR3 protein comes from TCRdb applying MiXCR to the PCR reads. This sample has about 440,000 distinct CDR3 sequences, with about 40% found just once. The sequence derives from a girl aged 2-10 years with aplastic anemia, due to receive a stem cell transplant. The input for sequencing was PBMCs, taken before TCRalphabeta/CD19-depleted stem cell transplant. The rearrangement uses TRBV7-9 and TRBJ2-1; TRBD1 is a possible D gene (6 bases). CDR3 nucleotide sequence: TGTGCCAGCAGCTTAGCACAGGGTTCCTACAATGAGCAGTTCTTC. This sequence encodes CASSLAQGSYNEQFF.